This entry concerns a single TCR beta chain. Antigen: not known. The sample originates from a study of cytomegalovirus exposure and HLA in healthy donors. Across the whole study: Later analysis reported that the approximately 120 validation repertoires shared the platform of the approximately 670 first-cohort repertoires.

Only in-frame clones appear in the TCRdb table, and some are missing; sequencing was by immunoSEQ multiplex PCR. The repertoire holds 70,000 to 90,000 clones, with approximately 86% as singletons. The ends lost 4 bases at V and 5 bases at J; junction bases unmatched: 7. CDR1 is GTSNPN and CDR2 is SVGIG in the germline V gene (reference sequence). There are 14 residues in the CDR3. Study-wide findings and caveats: Overall, about 160 TCR beta chains were annotated as cytomegalovirus-associated.

The rearrangement uses TRBV30 and TRBJ1-1; 10 bases agree with TRBD1. The source of this sequence is a man aged 25 to 40 in good health and CMV-seronegative. Material: PBMCs. CDR3 region: CAWTRTGGGTEAFF. In DNA form, the CDR3 reads TGTGCCTGGACCAGGACAGGGGGTGGTACTGAAGCTTTCTTT.